This TCR beta chain was sequenced for a study of T cell repertoires in cytomegalovirus infection. Using its own MiXCR run on the reads, TCRdb lists one record per CDR3 protein. The sample holds just over 300,000 distinct CDR3 sequences, roughly 15% seen once. This clonotype turned up a few times. This CDR3 is built from 13 residues. In germline, CDR1 is LGHDT, CDR2 YNNKEL (reference sequence). V was pared by 3 bases and J by 8 bases, with 3 bases of the junction left unmatched. Input material: PBMCs. V gene TRBV3-1 combines with J gene TRBJ2-3; TRBD1 matches 9 bases. The TCR was taken from a human donor in good health (CMV status not recorded). Some clones in this sample may be carry-over from other donors' samples. CDR3 residues: CASSQVTGGTQYF. In DNA, the CDR3 is TGTGCCAGCAGCCAGGTGACAGGGGGTACGCAGTATTTT.